This T cell receptor beta chain was obtained from a study of blood T cells in healthy people across ages. Germline V CDR1 and CDR2: SGHVS, FNYEAQ. V lost 1 base to trimming and J lost 5 bases, with 14 bases between them. CDR3 size: 15 residues. For the second PCR, which ran for about 7 to 11 cycles, a sample-barcoded 5' primer and a J-beta primer mix were used. A single record per CDR3 protein comes from TCRdb applying MiXCR to the 5' RACE reads. The top ten clones hold 9.4% of a sample with 750,000 or so distinct CDR3 sequences, 20% to 25% of them seen once. These data also featured in a second study, about T cells of mothers and their children.

The TCR originated in a boy aged 5-17 years in good health. The sample was blood. The rearrangement links TRBV7-6 to TRBJ1-1, with D perhaps TRBD1 (5 bases). CDR3 bases: TGTGCCAGCAGCTTAGGGGACTGGGGGGTAACTGAAGCTTTCTTT. Translating gives CASSLGDWGVTEAFF.